This T cell receptor beta chain derives from a study of T cell repertoires in cytomegalovirus infection (dated by TCRdb to between 2017 and 2020). In the study overall: Donor HLA type was relevant to the analysis, as public TCR beta signatures indicated carriage of CMV infection together with the matching HLA type. The study at large found these results: The ex vivo response was dominated by HLA-C-restricted CMV-specific TCR beta clonotypes, which also provided the single most frequent clonotype in two of eight donors. In both this cohort and an independent cohort of a few hundred donors, the cumulative frequency of public TCR beta family members distinguished carriers of CMV infection plus the relevant HLA type.

CDR3 length: 18 amino acids, cysteine to phenylalanine. Of the read, only the CDR3 DNA is kept; its 54 bases are in frame from base 1. Via the germline V gene, CDR1 is ENHRY and CDR2 SYGVKD. Unmatched junction bases come to 13, with V trimmed by 6 bases and J by 1 base. On this clonotype: Its antigen specificity is not known. No quality values exist for individual bases; no much larger clone is one base distant.

For sequencing, an Illumina HiSeq 1500 was employed. TCRdb ran its own pipeline on the public reads, namely fastp trimming at Q25 and MiXCR clone calling, and kept in-frame beta chains. For every CDR3 protein sequence, its rows merge into one entry that carries the most common genes and DNA. The table for this sample lists about 740,000 distinct CDR3 sequences; about 40% of them were counted only once. In total, the top ten clones hold around 2.8% of the sample. The receptor chain draws on TRBV10-3 and TRBJ2-3; 10 bases in between match TRBD2. Material for sequencing was PBMCs. This clonotype was sampled from a human donor in good health (CMV status not recorded). Some clones in this sample may be carry-over from other donors' samples. The CDR3 sequence is CAIRPLALLAGGTDTQYF. Read as DNA, the sequence is TGTGCCATCAGGCCCCTCGCCCTTCTAGCGGGGGGCACAGATACGCAGTATTTT.